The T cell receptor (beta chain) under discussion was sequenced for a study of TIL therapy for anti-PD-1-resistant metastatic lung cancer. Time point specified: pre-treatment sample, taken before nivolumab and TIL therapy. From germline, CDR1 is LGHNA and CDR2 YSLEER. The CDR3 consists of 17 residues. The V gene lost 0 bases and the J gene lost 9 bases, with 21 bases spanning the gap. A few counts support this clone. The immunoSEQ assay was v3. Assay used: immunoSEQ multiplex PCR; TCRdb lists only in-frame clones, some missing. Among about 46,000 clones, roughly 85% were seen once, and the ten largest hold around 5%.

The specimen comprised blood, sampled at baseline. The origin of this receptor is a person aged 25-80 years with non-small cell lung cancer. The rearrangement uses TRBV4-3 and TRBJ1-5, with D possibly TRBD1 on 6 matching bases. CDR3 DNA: TGCGCCAGCAGCCAAGATTGGGGGACATCTAGGGAATGGCCCCAGCATTTT. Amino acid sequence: CASSQDWGTSREWPQHF.